The rows below give T cell receptor beta chains drawn from one sample of a study of cytomegalovirus exposure and HLA in healthy donors. Method: immunoSEQ multiplex PCR; TCRdb's copy keeps in-frame clones and lacks some. The repertoire holds roughly 180,000 clones, with approximately 84% as singletons. Sequenced input: PBMCs. The receptors stem from a boy under 18 in good health and CMV-seronegative. Both conserved end residues are part of each CDR3. The D gene is left open where the match is weak.

V,J,D,CDR3,DNA
TRBV5-1,TRBJ2-3,-,CASSLAGNTQYF,TGCGCCAGCAGCTTGGCAGGTAATACGCAGTATTTT
TRBV9,TRBJ2-5,TRBD2,CASSPEGVELAGPGETQYF,TGTGCCAGCAGCCCCGAAGGGGTGGAACTAGCGGGCCCGGGGGAGACCCAGTACTTC
TRBV5-1,TRBJ1-1,-,CASSSGTPNTEAFF,TGCGCCAGCAGCTCGGGGACACCGAACACTGAAGCTTTCTTT
TRBV5-6,TRBJ1-1,-,CASSLGHLAEAFF,TGTGCCAGCAGCTTAGGACATCTTGCTGAAGCTTTCTTT
TRBV6-1,TRBJ1-2,-,CASTYGGSGYTF,TGTGCCAGCACCTACGGTGGTTCTGGCTACACCTTC
TRBV23-1,TRBJ2-1,-,CASNPGSHNEQFF,TGCGCCAGCAACCCAGGCTCCCACAATGAGCAGTTCTTC
TRBV29-1,TRBJ1-2,TRBD1,CSVLGQGVATNYGYTF,TGCAGCGTCTTGGGACAGGGGGTGGCTACTAACTATGGCTACACCTTC
TRBV4-2,TRBJ2-4,TRBD2,CASSQVPGLPPASGNIQYF,TGTGCCAGCAGCCAAGTACCTGGTCTCCCCCCGGCTAGCGGAAACATTCAGTACTTC
TRBV9,TRBJ2-7,TRBD1,CASSGQGAKYEQYF,TGTGCCAGCAGCGGACAGGGGGCAAAGTACGAGCAGTACTTC
TRBV27,TRBJ2-5,TRBD1,CASSRDRGGETQYF,TGTGCCAGCAGCCGGGACAGGGGAGGAGAGACCCAGTACTTC
TRBV7-9,TRBJ2-1,-,CASSLLAQPHNEQFF,TGTGCCAGCAGCTTACTAGCGCAGCCCCACAATGAGCAGTTCTTC
TRBV19,TRBJ2-2,-,CATPTGRPGELFF,TGTGCCACCCCGACAGGGAGGCCCGGGGAGCTGTTTTTT
TRBV19,TRBJ2-3,TRBD1,CASSINARGRGTDTQYF,TGTGCCAGTAGTATTAACGCCAGGGGGCGCGGGACAGATACGCAGTATTTT
TRBV7-2,TRBJ1-5,TRBD1,CASSRDRNQPQHF,TGTGCCAGCAGCCGGGACAGGAATCAGCCCCAGCATTTT
TRBV27,TRBJ1-1,-,CASSLALGGGGTEAFF,TGTGCCAGCAGTTTAGCATTGGGGGGGGGCGGCACTGAAGCTTTCTTT
TRBV9,TRBJ1-1,-,CASSAQGSPTEAFF,TGTGCCAGCAGCGCGCAGGGGTCTCCAACTGAAGCTTTCTTT
TRBV7-2,TRBJ2-7,-,CASSLRGGDARF,TGTGCCAGCAGCTTAAGGGGGGGGGACGCAAGATTC